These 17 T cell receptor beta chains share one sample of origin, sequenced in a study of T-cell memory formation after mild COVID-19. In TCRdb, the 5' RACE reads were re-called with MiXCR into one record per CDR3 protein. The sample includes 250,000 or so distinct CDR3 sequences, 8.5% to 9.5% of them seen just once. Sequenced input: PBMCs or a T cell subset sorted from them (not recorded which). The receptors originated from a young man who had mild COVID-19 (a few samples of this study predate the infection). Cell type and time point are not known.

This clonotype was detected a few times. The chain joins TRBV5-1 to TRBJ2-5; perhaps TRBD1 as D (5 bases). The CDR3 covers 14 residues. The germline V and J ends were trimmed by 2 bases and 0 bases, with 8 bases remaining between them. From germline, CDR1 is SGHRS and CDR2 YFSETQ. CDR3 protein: CASSFQGDQETQYF. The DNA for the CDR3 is TGCGCCAGCAGCTTCCAAGGGGACCAAGAGACCCAGTACTTC.

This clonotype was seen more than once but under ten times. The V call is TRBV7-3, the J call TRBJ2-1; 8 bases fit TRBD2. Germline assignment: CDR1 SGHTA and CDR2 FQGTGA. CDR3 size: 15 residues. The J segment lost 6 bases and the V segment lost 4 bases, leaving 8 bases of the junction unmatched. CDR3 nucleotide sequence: TGTGCCAGCAGCTCCCGGGCGGGGGGCCTCAATGAGCAGTTCTTC. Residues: CASSSRAGGLNEQFF.

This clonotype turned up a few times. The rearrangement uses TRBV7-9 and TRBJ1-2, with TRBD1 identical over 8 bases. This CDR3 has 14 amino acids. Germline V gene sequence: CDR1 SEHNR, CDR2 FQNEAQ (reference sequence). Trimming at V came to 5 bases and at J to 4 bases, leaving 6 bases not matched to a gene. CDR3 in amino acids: CASSPGQAVYGYTF. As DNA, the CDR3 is TGTGCCAGCAGCCCGGGACAGGCGGTCTATGGCTACACCTTC. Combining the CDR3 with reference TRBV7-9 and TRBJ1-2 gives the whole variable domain DTGVSQNPRHKITKRGQNVTFRCDPISEHNRLYWYRQTLGQGPEFLTYFQNEAQLEKSRLLSDRFSAERPKGSFSTLEIQRTEQGDSAMYLCASSPGQAVYGYTFGSGTRLTVV.

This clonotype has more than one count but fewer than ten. Here the CDR3 reads CASSTKPGTGGLGELFF. In DNA form, the CDR3 reads TGTGCCAGCAGTACCAAGCCCGGGACAGGGGGCCTCGGGGAGCTGTTTTTT. V usage is TRBV28 and J usage is TRBJ2-2; 12 nucleotides align to TRBD1. The CDR3 runs to 17 residues. The V and J ends lost 5 bases and 7 bases, in that order; junction bases with no gene match: 11. Per germline, CDR1 MDHEN and CDR2 SYDVKM.

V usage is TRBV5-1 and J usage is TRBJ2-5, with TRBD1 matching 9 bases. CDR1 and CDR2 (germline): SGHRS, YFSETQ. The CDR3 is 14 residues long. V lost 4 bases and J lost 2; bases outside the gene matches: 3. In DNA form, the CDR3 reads TGCGCCAGCAGCACCGGACAGGGGCAAGAGACCCAGTACTTC. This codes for CASSTGQGQETQYF.

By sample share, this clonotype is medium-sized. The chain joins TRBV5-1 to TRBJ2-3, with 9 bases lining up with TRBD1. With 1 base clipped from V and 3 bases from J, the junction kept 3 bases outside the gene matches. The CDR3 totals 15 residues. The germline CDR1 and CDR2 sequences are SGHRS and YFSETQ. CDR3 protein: CASSLMDRGTDTQYF. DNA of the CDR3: TGCGCCAGCAGCTTGATGGACAGGGGAACAGATACGCAGTATTTT.

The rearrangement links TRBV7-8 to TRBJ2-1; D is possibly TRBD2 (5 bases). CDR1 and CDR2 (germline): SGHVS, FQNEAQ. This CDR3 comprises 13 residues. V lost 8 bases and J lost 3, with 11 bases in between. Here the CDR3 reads CASLEGDYNEQFF. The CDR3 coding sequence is TGTGCCAGCTTAGAGGGAGACTACAATGAGCAGTTCTTC.

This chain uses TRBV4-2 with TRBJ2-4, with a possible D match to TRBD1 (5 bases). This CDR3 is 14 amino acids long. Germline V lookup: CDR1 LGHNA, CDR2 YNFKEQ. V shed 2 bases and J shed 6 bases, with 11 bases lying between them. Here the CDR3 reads CASSQRGLGNIQYF. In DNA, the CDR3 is TGTGCCAGCAGCCAAAGGGGTCTAGGAAACATTCAGTACTTC.

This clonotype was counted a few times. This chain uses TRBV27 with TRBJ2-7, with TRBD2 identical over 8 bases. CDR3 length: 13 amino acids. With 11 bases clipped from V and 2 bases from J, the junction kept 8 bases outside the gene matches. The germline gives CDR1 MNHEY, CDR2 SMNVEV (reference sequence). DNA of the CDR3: TGTGCCGTACAGAGCGGGGGAGCCTACGAGCAGTACTTC. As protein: CAVQSGGAYEQYF.

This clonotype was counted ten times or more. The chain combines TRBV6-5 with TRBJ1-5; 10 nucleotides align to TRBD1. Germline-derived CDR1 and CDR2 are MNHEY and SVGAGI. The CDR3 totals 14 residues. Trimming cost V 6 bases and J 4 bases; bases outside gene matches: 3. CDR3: CASSPGQGNQPQHF. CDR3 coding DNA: TGTGCCAGCAGCCCGGGACAGGGGAATCAGCCCCAGCATTTT.

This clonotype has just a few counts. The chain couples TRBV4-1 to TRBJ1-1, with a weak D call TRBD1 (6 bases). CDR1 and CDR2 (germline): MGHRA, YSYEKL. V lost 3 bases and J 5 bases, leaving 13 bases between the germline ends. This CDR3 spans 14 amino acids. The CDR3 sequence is CASSHISGDTEAFF. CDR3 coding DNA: TGCGCCAGCAGCCACATCTCAGGGGATACTGAAGCTTTCTTT.

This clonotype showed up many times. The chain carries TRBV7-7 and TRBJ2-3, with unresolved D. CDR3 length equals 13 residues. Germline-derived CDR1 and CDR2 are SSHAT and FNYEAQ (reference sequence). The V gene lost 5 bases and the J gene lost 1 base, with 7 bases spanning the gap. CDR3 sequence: CASSPWGTDTQYF. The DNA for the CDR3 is TGTGCCAGCAGCCCCTGGGGCACAGATACGCAGTATTTT.

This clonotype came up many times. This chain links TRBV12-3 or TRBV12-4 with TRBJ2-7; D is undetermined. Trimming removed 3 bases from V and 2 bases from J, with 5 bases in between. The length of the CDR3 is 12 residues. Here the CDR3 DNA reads TGTGCCAGCAGTTTTAACACCTACGAGCAGTACGTC. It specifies CASSFNTYEQYV.

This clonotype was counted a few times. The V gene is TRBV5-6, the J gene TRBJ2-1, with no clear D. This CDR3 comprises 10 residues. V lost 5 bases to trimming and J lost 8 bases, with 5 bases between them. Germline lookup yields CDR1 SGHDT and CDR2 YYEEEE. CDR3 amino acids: CASRAHEQFF. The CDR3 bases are TGTGCCAGCAGAGCTCATGAGCAGTTCTTC.

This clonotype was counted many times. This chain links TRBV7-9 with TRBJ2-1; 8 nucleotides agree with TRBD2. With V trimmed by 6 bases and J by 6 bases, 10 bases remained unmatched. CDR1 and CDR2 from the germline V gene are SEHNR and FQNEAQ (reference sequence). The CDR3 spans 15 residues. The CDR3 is CASSSTSGYSNEQFF. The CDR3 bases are TGTGCCAGCAGTTCTACTAGCGGATATTCCAATGAGCAGTTCTTC.

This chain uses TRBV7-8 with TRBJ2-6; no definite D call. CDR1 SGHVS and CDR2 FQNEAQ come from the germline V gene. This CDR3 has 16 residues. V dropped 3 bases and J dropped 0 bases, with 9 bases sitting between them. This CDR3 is CASSFGRFSGANVLTF. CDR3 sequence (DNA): TGTGCCAGCAGCTTTGGACGGTTCTCTGGGGCCAACGTCCTGACTTTC.

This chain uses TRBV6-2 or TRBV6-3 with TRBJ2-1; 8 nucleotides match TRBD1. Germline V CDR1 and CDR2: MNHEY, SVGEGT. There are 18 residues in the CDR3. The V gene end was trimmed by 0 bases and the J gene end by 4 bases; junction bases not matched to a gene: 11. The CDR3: CASSYSMSGQEIYNEQFF. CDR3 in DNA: TGTGCCAGCAGTTACTCAATGTCGGGACAGGAGATTTACAATGAGCAGTTCTTC.